The rows below give T cell receptor beta chains drawn from one sample of a study of T cell repertoires in cytomegalovirus infection. TCRdb itself ran the reads through MiXCR, one entry per CDR3 protein. The table has approximately 770,000 distinct CDR3 sequences, around 29% seen once. These receptors' antigens are unknown. The sample here was cultured CD8+ T cells from PBMCs, taken from culture after CMV antigen stimulation. These receptors were obtained from a human donor in good health (CMV status not recorded). Some clones in this sample may be carry-over from other donors' samples. CDR3s include the opening cysteine and the closing phenylalanine or tryptophan. The D gene is left open where the match is weak. Clone size, where shown, is once, few, many, or a class for clones that have expanded.

d_gene: TRBD1
abundance: -
v_gene: TRBV19
j_gene: TRBJ1-6
CDR3aa: CASSKTGGPINSPLHF
CDR3nt: TGTGCCAGTAGTAAAACAGGGGGCCCGATTAATTCACCCCTCCACTTT

d_gene: -
abundance: few
v_gene: TRBV6-2/TRBV6-3
j_gene: TRBJ2-1
CDR3aa: CASSYPTEQFF
CDR3nt: TGTGCCAGCAGTTACCCCACAGAGCAGTTCTTC

d_gene: TRBD1
abundance: many
v_gene: TRBV7-2
j_gene: TRBJ1-2
CDR3aa: CASSLPSQGADGYTF
CDR3nt: TGTGCCAGCAGCTTACCATCACAGGGGGCGGATGGCTACACCTTC

d_gene: TRBD1
abundance: -
v_gene: TRBV7-9
j_gene: TRBJ2-5
CDR3aa: CASSPYRGPDQETQYF
CDR3nt: TGTGCCAGCAGCCCATACAGGGGGCCAGACCAAGAGACCCAGTACTTC

d_gene: TRBD1
abundance: -
v_gene: TRBV10-2
j_gene: TRBJ2-7
CDR3aa: CASTGGGQGAYEQYF
CDR3nt: TGCGCCAGCACCGGGGGGGGACAGGGGGCCTACGAGCAGTACTTC

d_gene: -
abundance: -
v_gene: TRBV7-8
j_gene: TRBJ2-1
CDR3aa: CASSFRGFNEQFF
CDR3nt: TGTGCCAGCAGCTTCCGGGGGTTCAATGAGCAGTTCTTC

d_gene: -
abundance: -
v_gene: TRBV7-6
j_gene: TRBJ1-2
CDR3aa: CASSLGPVGPGYGYTF
CDR3nt: TGTGCCAGCAGCTTAGGGCCCGTGGGCCCTGGGTATGGCTACACCTTC

d_gene: TRBD2
abundance: -
v_gene: TRBV12-3/TRBV12-4
j_gene: TRBJ2-5
CDR3aa: CASSLGELAGVQETQYF
CDR3nt: TGTGCCAGCAGTTTAGGAGAGCTAGCGGGGGTACAAGAGACCCAGTACTTC

d_gene: TRBD2
abundance: -
v_gene: TRBV11-1
j_gene: TRBJ2-3
CDR3aa: CASSPGTSGATDTQYF
CDR3nt: TGTGCCAGCAGCCCCGGAACTAGCGGAGCCACAGATACGCAGTATTTT

d_gene: -
abundance: few
v_gene: TRBV6-1
j_gene: TRBJ1-1
CDR3aa: CASSPGTNGNTEAFF
CDR3nt: TGTGCCAGCAGTCCCGGGACAAATGGGAACACTGAAGCTTTCTTT

d_gene: -
abundance: few
v_gene: TRBV7-9
j_gene: TRBJ2-1
CDR3aa: CASSFVGRRSYNEQFF
CDR3nt: TGTGCCAGCAGCTTCGTAGGGCGTAGGTCCTACAATGAGCAGTTCTTC

d_gene: -
abundance: once
v_gene: TRBV20-1
j_gene: TRBJ1-6
CDR3aa: CSAPGELSSYNSPLHF
CDR3nt: TGCAGTGCCCCAGGGGAGCTGAGCTCCTATAATTCACCCCTCCACTTT

d_gene: -
abundance: -
v_gene: TRBV24-1
j_gene: TRBJ1-5
CDR3aa: CATSGHYSNQPQHF
CDR3nt: TGTGCCACCAGTGGCCACTATAGCAATCAGCCCCAGCATTTT

d_gene: TRBD2
abundance: -
v_gene: TRBV9
j_gene: TRBJ2-1
CDR3aa: CASSNRLAGGYNEQFF
CDR3nt: TGTGCCAGCAGCAACAGACTAGCGGGGGGGTACAATGAGCAGTTCTTC

d_gene: -
abundance: -
v_gene: TRBV7-2
j_gene: TRBJ2-2
CDR3aa: CASSLARRVYTGELFF
CDR3nt: TGTGCCAGCAGCTTAGCGCGGCGGGTTTACACCGGGGAGCTGTTTTTT

d_gene: -
abundance: many
v_gene: TRBV7-2
j_gene: TRBJ1-5
CDR3aa: CASSLEGASSQPQHF
CDR3nt: TGTGCCAGCAGCTTAGAAGGGGCCAGCTCTCAGCCCCAGCATTTT

d_gene: -
abundance: -
v_gene: TRBV5-1
j_gene: TRBJ2-1
CDR3aa: CASRAGLSNEQFF
CDR3nt: TGCGCCAGCAGGGCGGGACTGAGCAATGAGCAGTTCTTC

d_gene: TRBD1
abundance: many
v_gene: TRBV7-8
j_gene: TRBJ2-5
CDR3aa: CASTWGTATYQETQYF
CDR3nt: TGTGCCAGCACCTGGGGGACAGCTACTTACCAAGAGACCCAGTACTTC

d_gene: -
abundance: -
v_gene: TRBV27
j_gene: TRBJ1-2
CDR3aa: CASRAGHPDYGYTF
CDR3nt: TGTGCCAGCAGGGCGGGACACCCAGACTATGGCTACACCTTC

d_gene: -
abundance: many
v_gene: TRBV7-2
j_gene: TRBJ2-3
CDR3aa: CASSLARDPPADTQYF
CDR3nt: TGTGCCAGCAGCTTAGCCCGGGACCCCCCCGCAGATACGCAGTATTTT

d_gene: -
abundance: many
v_gene: TRBV7-2
j_gene: TRBJ2-3
CDR3aa: CASSLSWDTQYF
CDR3nt: TGTGCCAGCAGCTTATCTTGGGATACGCAGTATTTT

d_gene: -
abundance: -
v_gene: TRBV25-1
j_gene: TRBJ1-1
CDR3aa: CASSEFFPKDTEAFF
CDR3nt: TGTGCCAGCAGTGAATTTTTCCCCAAGGACACTGAAGCTTTCTTT

d_gene: -
abundance: many
v_gene: TRBV12-3/TRBV12-4
j_gene: TRBJ2-5
CDR3aa: CASTEDTRRTQYF
CDR3nt: TGTGCCAGCACAGAGGACACCCGAAGGACCCAGTACTTC

d_gene: TRBD2
abundance: many
v_gene: TRBV7-2
j_gene: TRBJ2-5
CDR3aa: CASTLAGEETQYF
CDR3nt: TGTGCCAGCACCCTAGCGGGGGAAGAGACCCAGTACTTC

d_gene: -
abundance: once
v_gene: TRBV7-9
j_gene: TRBJ1-1
CDR3aa: CASSPPGVPEAFF
CDR3nt: TGTGCCAGCAGCCCCCCCGGGGTTCCTGAAGCTTTCTTT

d_gene: -
abundance: -
v_gene: TRBV11-3
j_gene: TRBJ2-1
CDR3aa: CASSFATTGPYNEQFF
CDR3nt: TGTGCCAGCAGCTTCGCCACGACAGGTCCCTACAATGAGCAGTTCTTC

d_gene: TRBD2
abundance: few
v_gene: TRBV5-4
j_gene: TRBJ2-2
CDR3aa: CASSYTSGDYTGELFF
CDR3nt: TGTGCCAGCAGCTACACTAGCGGGGACTACACCGGGGAGCTGTTTTTT

d_gene: -
abundance: -
v_gene: TRBV7-6
j_gene: TRBJ1-1
CDR3aa: CASSSELTSEAFF
CDR3nt: TGTGCTAGCAGCTCCGAACTAACGAGTGAAGCTTTCTTT

d_gene: TRBD1
abundance: -
v_gene: TRBV4-1
j_gene: TRBJ2-3
CDR3aa: CASSPRTGQITDTQYF
CDR3nt: TGCGCCAGCAGCCCCAGGACAGGGCAGATCACAGATACGCAGTATTTT

d_gene: -
abundance: -
v_gene: TRBV7-6
j_gene: TRBJ1-1
CDR3aa: CASSRSGAGTEAFF
CDR3nt: TGTGCCAGCAGCCGTTCGGGCGCGGGAACTGAAGCTTTCTTT

d_gene: -
abundance: -
v_gene: TRBV12-3/TRBV12-4
j_gene: TRBJ1-5
CDR3aa: CASSLAISDSNQPQHF
CDR3nt: TGTGCCAGCAGTTTAGCGATATCAGATAGCAATCAGCCCCAGCATTTT